This TCR beta chain was retrieved from a study of cytomegalovirus exposure and HLA in healthy donors. Study-level points and caveats: V- and J-gene trimming in TCR beta was tied to a missense DCLRE1C variant by an analysis performed later.

As for this clone: Its antigen is still unknown.

V dropped 7 bases and J dropped 7; count of bases not matched to a gene: 3. The CDR3 is made up of 11 amino acids. Germline-derived CDR1 and CDR2 are SGHRS and YFSETQ. Researchers ran the PCR with 60 Vbeta and 13 Jbeta primers. Assay used: immunoSEQ multiplex PCR; TCRdb lists only in-frame clones, some missing. The sample carries fewer than 200,000 clones, approximately 81% recorded once. This TCR was sampled from a male donor in good health and CMV-seronegative. The chain uses TRBV5-1 and TRBJ1-2, with 8 bases aligning to TRBD1. The source material was PBMCs. The CDR3 is CASSDRGGYTF. CDR3 sequence (DNA): TGCGCCAGCTCCGACAGGGGTGGCTACACCTTC.